A single sample gave rise to the 6 T cell receptor beta chains below, sequenced in a study of T cells in Graves' hyperthyroidism and ophthalmopathy. Authors of the study amplified TCR beta CDR3 regions from RNA transcripts. HTBI primers drove first-round RT-PCR of the TCR CDR3. TCRdb re-called the multiplex PCR reads through MiXCR, storing one row per CDR3 protein. This table has some 690,000 distinct CDR3 sequences, 17% appearing once. The sample consisted of blood. The source is a man over 45 with Graves' hyperthyroidism.

This chain connects TRBV2 to TRBJ2-1, with 7 bases that match TRBD2. V shed 1 base, J shed 4 bases, and the junction held 4 bases outside the gene matches. CDR3 length: 15 residues. Germline lookup yields CDR1 SNHLY and CDR2 FYNNEI. Here the CDR3 reads CASSEVTSLYNEQFF. CDR3 sequence (DNA): TGTGCCAGCAGTGAAGTGACTAGCCTATACAATGAGCAGTTCTTC.

This clonotype came up a few times. The genes are TRBV14 and TRBJ2-1; no firm D call. The length of the CDR3 is 14 residues. The V end was cut by 0 bases, the J end by 5 bases, with 8 bases between. From germline, CDR1 is SGHDN and CDR2 FVKESK. This chain's CDR3 is CASSQDPPNNEQFF. CDR3 sequence (DNA): TGTGCCAGCAGCCAAGACCCCCCAAACAATGAGCAGTTCTTC.

The chain carries TRBV7-9 and TRBJ2-7; 8 positions match TRBD1. Trimming cost V 7 bases and J 6 bases; bases outside gene matches: 11. Germline V lookup: CDR1 SEHNR, CDR2 FQNEAQ (reference sequence). This CDR3 has 14 residues. CDR3 protein: CASNNQDRDVEQYF. For the CDR3, the DNA is TGTGCCAGCAACAATCAGGACAGGGATGTCGAGCAGTACTTC.

V is TRBV7-2 and J is TRBJ2-1, with D unresolved. This CDR3 spans 14 amino acids. Trimming stripped 5 bases from V and 3 bases from J, with 11 bases between. Germline lookup yields CDR1 SGHTA and CDR2 FQGNSA. The chain's CDR3 is CASSPLSNYNEQFF. CDR3 bases: TGTGCCAGCAGCCCTCTAAGCAACTACAATGAGCAGTTCTTC.

Many counts were recorded for this clonotype. The chain combines TRBV7-9 with TRBJ1-1; D possibly corresponds to TRBD1 (5 bases). V dropped 7 bases and J dropped 4 bases, with 22 bases sitting between them. Per germline, CDR1 SEHNR and CDR2 FQNEAQ (reference sequence). The CDR3 runs to 16 residues. Written as DNA, the CDR3 is TGTGCCAGCAACCCTACCGGGAGGGGAGCGAGCACTGAAGCTTTCTTT. Its translation is CASNPTGRGASTEAFF.

In DNA, the CDR3 is TGCGCCAGCAGCACCGGGACTAGCGGGAGTGAGCAGTTCTTC. Its translation is CASSTGTSGSEQFF. This chain joins TRBV5-1 and TRBJ2-1; 14 nucleotides line up with TRBD2. In germline, CDR1 is SGHRS, CDR2 YFSETQ. The CDR3 consists of 14 residues. The V segment lost 4 bases and the J segment 9 bases; nucleotides outside the gene matches: 3.